This TCR beta chain was sequenced in a study of spatial heterogeneity in lung cancer. Overall study results and limits: Compared with follow-up, resection was when ubiquitous expanded tumor TCRs appeared in blood more.

One entry per CDR3 protein results from TCRdb running MiXCR on the 5' RACE reads. The sample records some 50,000 distinct CDR3 sequences, approximately 12% being singletons. This clonotype was seen a handful of times. Antigen unknown. Documented time point: sample taken at primary tumor resection. Sequencing of whole RNA from tumor, nontumor lung or frozen PBMC involved no sorting. The cohort: around 79 early-stage, untreated non-small cell lung cancer patients. The CDR3 is 16 amino acids. J lost 0 bases, V lost 1 base, and 2 bases had no gene match. The germline gives CDR1 SGHRS, CDR2 YFSETQ. This chain connects TRBV5-1 to TRBJ2-7; 12 bases are a match to TRBD2. The sequences come from PBMCs, collected at surgery. The origin of this receptor is a female donor with early-stage non-small cell lung cancer. The CDR3 reads CASSLTSGGTSYEQYF. The CDR3 nucleotides read TGCGCCAGCAGCTTGACTAGCGGGGGGACCTCCTACGAGCAGTACTTC.